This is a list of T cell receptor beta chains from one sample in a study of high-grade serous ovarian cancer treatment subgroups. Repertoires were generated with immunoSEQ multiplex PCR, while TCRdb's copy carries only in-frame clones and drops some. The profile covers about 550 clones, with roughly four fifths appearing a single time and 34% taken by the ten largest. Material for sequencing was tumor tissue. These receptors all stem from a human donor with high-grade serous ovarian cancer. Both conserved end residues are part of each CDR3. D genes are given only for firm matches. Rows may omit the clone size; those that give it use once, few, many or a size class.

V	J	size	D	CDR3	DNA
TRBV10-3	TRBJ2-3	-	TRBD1	CAISRGLADTQYF	TGTGCCATCTCGAGGGGGCTTGCGGATACGCAGTATTTT
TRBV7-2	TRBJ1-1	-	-	CASSRIQGEAFF	TGTGCCAGCAGCCGAATACAGGGAGAAGCTTTCTTT
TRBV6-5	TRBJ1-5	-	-	CASSPSGSNQPQHF	TGTGCCAGCAGCCCTTCGGGCAGCAATCAGCCCCAGCATTTT
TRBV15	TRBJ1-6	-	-	CATSRDSNGGAPLHF	TGTGCCACCAGCAGAGATTCAAACGGGGGTGCACCCCTCCACTTT
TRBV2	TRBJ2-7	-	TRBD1	CASSPTGAGEQYF	TGTGCCAGCAGTCCGACAGGGGCTGGGGAGCAGTACTTC
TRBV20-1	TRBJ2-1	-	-	CSARDHDEQFF	TGCAGTGCTAGAGATCACGATGAGCAGTTCTTC
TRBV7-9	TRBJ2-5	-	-	CASSQTANQETQYF	TGTGCCAGCAGCCAGACAGCTAATCAAGAGACCCAGTACTTC
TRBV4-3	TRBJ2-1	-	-	CASSNQGNNEQFF	TGCGCCAGCAGCAATCAGGGCAACAATGAGCAGTTCTTC
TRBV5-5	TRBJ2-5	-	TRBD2	CASSPIAGNMETQYF	TGTGCCAGCAGCCCTATAGCGGGAAACATGGAGACCCAGTACTTC
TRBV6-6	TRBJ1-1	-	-	CASTRDPGTEAFF	TGTGCCAGCACCCGGGACCCGGGCACTGAAGCTTTCTTT
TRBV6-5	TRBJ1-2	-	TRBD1	CASSPQGASSYTF	TGTGCCAGCAGCCCCCAGGGGGCGTCTAGCTACACCTTC
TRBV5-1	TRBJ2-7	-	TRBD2	CASSLTVAGGPSEQYF	TGCGCCAGCAGCCTGACTGTAGCGGGAGGTCCCTCCGAGCAGTACTTC
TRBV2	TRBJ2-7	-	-	CASSQQDEQYF	TGTGCCAGCAGTCAACAGGACGAGCAGTACTTC
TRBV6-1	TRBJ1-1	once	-	CASSITGLATEAFF	TGTGCCAGCAGTATTACAGGGTTGGCCACTGAAGCTTTCTTT
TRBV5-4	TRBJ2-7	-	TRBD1	CASSRPGTGVEQYF	TGTGCCAGCAGCCGTCCCGGGACAGGCGTCGAGCAGTACTTC
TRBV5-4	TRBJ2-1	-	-	CASSQEGGGLYNEQFF	TGTGCCAGCAGTCAGGAAGGAGGGGGACTGTACAATGAGCAGTTCTTC
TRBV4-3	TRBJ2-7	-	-	CASSQDWEGGRYEQYF	TGCGCCAGCAGCCAAGACTGGGAGGGGGGGCGGTACGAGCAGTACTTC
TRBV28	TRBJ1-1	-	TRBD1	CASRDRANTEAFF	TGTGCCAGCAGGGACAGGGCGAACACTGAAGCTTTCTTT
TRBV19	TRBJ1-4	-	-	CASSIGVGEKLFF	TGTGCCAGTAGTATAGGGGTTGGGGAAAAACTGTTTTTT
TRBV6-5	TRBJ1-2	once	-	CASSFDRLYGYTF	TGTGCCAGCAGTTTTGACAGGCTCTATGGCTACACCTTC